This TCR beta chain was sequenced for a study of identical twins. The CDR3 has 14 amino acids. The V and J ends lost 4 bases and 0 bases respectively, with 10 bases between them. CDR1 is LGHDT, CDR2 YNNKEL, per germline (reference sequence). MiXCR was run by TCRdb on the 5' RACE reads, yielding one entry per CDR3 protein. The repertoire holds about 480,000 distinct CDR3 sequences, with 12% to 15% as singletons. Many counts were recorded for this clonotype. The same data also contributed to another study, on yellow fever vaccine responses in identical twins.

The chain links TRBV3-1 to TRBJ2-7; D may match TRBD1 or TRBD2 (5 bases each). Source material: CD4+ T cells sorted from blood. The TCR was taken from a woman aged 18 to 35 in good health. Written as DNA, the CDR3 is TGTGCCAGCAGCCCCCGGGACGGCTCCTACGAGCAGTACTTC. Its translation is CASSPRDGSYEQYF.